These T cell receptor beta chains were read from a single sample in a study of beta chain features in type 1 diabetes. The assay was immunoSEQ multiplex PCR, and TCRdb's table has in-frame clones only and misses some. The sample includes more than 200,000 clones, 16% of them seen just once. The specimen sequenced was naive CD4+ T cells from blood. The receptors originated from a man aged 30 to 39 with type 1 diabetes. Both conserved end residues are part of each CDR3. D genes are given only for firm matches. Some rows have no size entry. The others give once, few or many, or a class for an expanded clone.

D gene: NA; clone size: NA; V gene: TRBV5-1; J gene: TRBJ2-2; CDR3 DNA: TGCGCCAGCAGCTTGGTCAACTGGCAGGAGGAGCTGTTTTTT; CDR3 protein: CASSLVNWQEELFF
D gene: NA; clone size: NA; V gene: TRBV9; J gene: TRBJ2-7; CDR3 DNA: TGTGCCAGCAGCGTCAGCTCCGCAAACAACGAGCAGTACTTC; CDR3 protein: CASSVSSANNEQYF
D gene: TRBD1; clone size: NA; V gene: TRBV9; J gene: TRBJ1-2; CDR3 DNA: TGTGCCAGCAGCGGACAGGGGGCTCGTGGCTACACCTTC; CDR3 protein: CASSGQGARGYTF
D gene: NA; clone size: NA; V gene: TRBV9; J gene: TRBJ1-1; CDR3 DNA: TGTGCCAGCAGCGTACCCCAGGGGGAAGCTTTCTTT; CDR3 protein: CASSVPQGEAFF
D gene: NA; clone size: NA; V gene: TRBV7-9; J gene: TRBJ2-5; CDR3 DNA: TGTGCCAGCAGCTTTAAAGGCCTACAGGAGAGGACCCAGTACTTC; CDR3 protein: CASSFKGLQERTQYF
D gene: NA; clone size: NA; V gene: TRBV25-1; J gene: TRBJ1-2; CDR3 DNA: TGTGCCAGCAGTGAGCGGCTCGCGGATGGCTACACCTTC; CDR3 protein: CASSERLADGYTF
D gene: TRBD1; clone size: few; V gene: TRBV29-1; J gene: TRBJ2-7; CDR3 DNA: TGCAGCGTCAGGACAGGGGGAGATGAGCAGTACTTC; CDR3 protein: CSVRTGGDEQYF
D gene: NA; clone size: NA; V gene: TRBV30; J gene: TRBJ1-1; CDR3 DNA: TGTGCCTGGAAGGTGAACACTGAAGCTTTCTTT; CDR3 protein: CAWKVNTEAFF
D gene: TRBD2; clone size: few; V gene: TRBV9; J gene: TRBJ2-1; CDR3 DNA: TGTGCCAGCAGCGTTCCCCAACTAGCGGGAGGGTCCTACAATGAGCAGTTCTTC; CDR3 protein: CASSVPQLAGGSYNEQFF
D gene: TRBD2; clone size: NA; V gene: TRBV5-4; J gene: TRBJ2-3; CDR3 DNA: TGTGCCAGCAGCTTACTAGCGGGGCACACAGATACGCAGTATTTT; CDR3 protein: CASSLLAGHTDTQYF
D gene: NA; clone size: NA; V gene: TRBV4-1; J gene: TRBJ2-1; CDR3 DNA: TGCGCCAGCAGCCAAGTAGGTAGCACCTACAATGAGCAGTTCTTC; CDR3 protein: CASSQVGSTYNEQFF
D gene: TRBD2; clone size: NA; V gene: TRBV7-8; J gene: TRBJ2-6; CDR3 DNA: TGTGCCAGCAGCTTAGCTAGCGGGAGCCCCGGGGCCAACGTCCTGACTTTC; CDR3 protein: CASSLASGSPGANVLTF
D gene: NA; clone size: NA; V gene: TRBV7-2; J gene: TRBJ2-7; CDR3 DNA: TGTGCCAGCAGCCTTAGAATATTGGGGGGAAACTACGAGCAGTACTTC; CDR3 protein: CASSLRILGGNYEQYF
D gene: NA; clone size: NA; V gene: TRBV2; J gene: TRBJ2-1; CDR3 DNA: TGTGCCAGCAGTAGAGCCCCCTACAATGAGCAGTTCTTC; CDR3 protein: CASSRAPYNEQFF
D gene: NA; clone size: few; V gene: TRBV28; J gene: TRBJ2-3; CDR3 DNA: TGTGCCAGCAGTTTACTGGGCACAGAGGGGTATTTT; CDR3 protein: CASSLLGTEGYF
D gene: NA; clone size: NA; V gene: TRBV30; J gene: TRBJ2-2; CDR3 DNA: TGTGCCTGGACAGGGACGGCGAACACCGGGGAGCTGTTTTTT; CDR3 protein: CAWTGTANTGELFF
D gene: NA; clone size: few; V gene: TRBV25-1; J gene: TRBJ2-5; CDR3 DNA: TGTGCCAGCAGTGAATCAACAGAGGTATGGGAGACCCAGTACTTC; CDR3 protein: CASSESTEVWETQYF
D gene: TRBD1; clone size: few; V gene: TRBV19; J gene: TRBJ2-5; CDR3 DNA: TGTGCCAGTAGTATATGGACAGGCTCGGAGACCCAGTACTTC; CDR3 protein: CASSIWTGSETQYF
D gene: NA; clone size: once; V gene: TRBV9; J gene: TRBJ1-5; CDR3 DNA: TGTGCCAGCAGCGAGGGGACCAGCAATCAGCCCCAGCATTTT; CDR3 protein: CASSEGTSNQPQHF
D gene: NA; clone size: NA; V gene: TRBV27; J gene: TRBJ1-2; CDR3 DNA: TGTGCCAGCAGTTTGTCTGGCAGGAACTATGGCTACACCTTC; CDR3 protein: CASSLSGRNYGYTF
D gene: TRBD1; clone size: few; V gene: TRBV29-1; J gene: TRBJ2-1; CDR3 DNA: TGCAGCGTTGTGGCGAGACAGGGATACAATGAGCAGTTCTTC; CDR3 protein: CSVVARQGYNEQFF
D gene: NA; clone size: few; V gene: TRBV9; J gene: TRBJ1-1; CDR3 DNA: TGTGCCAGCAGCGTAGAAGGGTGGACTGAAGCTTTCTTT; CDR3 protein: CASSVEGWTEAFF
D gene: TRBD2; clone size: few; V gene: TRBV4-1; J gene: TRBJ2-2; CDR3 DNA: TGCGCCAGCAGCCAAGGGGCCGTTCCGAGCGGGAGCACCGGGGAGCTGTTTTTT; CDR3 protein: CASSQGAVPSGSTGELFF
D gene: NA; clone size: few; V gene: TRBV29-1; J gene: TRBJ1-1; CDR3 DNA: TGCAGCGCCAGGTCGGGCGTGCATGAAGCTTTCTTT; CDR3 protein: CSARSGVHEAFF
D gene: NA; clone size: NA; V gene: TRBV7-2; J gene: TRBJ1-4; CDR3 DNA: TGTGCCAGCAGCTTAGATACAAGTCCCCTGTTTTTT; CDR3 protein: CASSLDTSPLFF
D gene: NA; clone size: NA; V gene: TRBV10-3; J gene: TRBJ1-5; CDR3 DNA: TGTGCCATCAGTGACTCGAGGACAAATAATCAGCCCCAGCATTTT; CDR3 protein: CAISDSRTNNQPQHF
D gene: NA; clone size: NA; V gene: TRBV6-5; J gene: TRBJ2-1; CDR3 DNA: TGTGCCAGCAGTTACCGCAATGAGCAGTTCTTC; CDR3 protein: CASSYRNEQFF
D gene: NA; clone size: few; V gene: TRBV14; J gene: TRBJ1-4; CDR3 DNA: TGTGCCAGCAGCCAAGAAATCAGGGCCGCCGGAGTTAATGAAAAACTGTTTTTT; CDR3 protein: CASSQEIRAAGVNEKLFF
D gene: NA; clone size: few; V gene: TRBV7-2; J gene: TRBJ2-7; CDR3 DNA: TGTGCCAGTACTCGGGACAACTCCTACGAGCAGTACTTC; CDR3 protein: CASTRDNSYEQYF
D gene: NA; clone size: NA; V gene: TRBV7-6; J gene: TRBJ1-1; CDR3 DNA: TGTGCCAGCAGCTTAGTGTCAGGTGACACTGAAGCTTTCTTT; CDR3 protein: CASSLVSGDTEAFF
D gene: TRBD2; clone size: few; V gene: TRBV7-2; J gene: TRBJ2-7; CDR3 DNA: TGTGCCAGCAGCCCTCAGGGAGCGGGAACATCCTACGAGCAGTACTTC; CDR3 protein: CASSPQGAGTSYEQYF
D gene: TRBD2; clone size: NA; V gene: TRBV7-2; J gene: TRBJ2-3; CDR3 DNA: TGTGCCAGCAGCGCCGCTAGCGGGGTGAGGGGAGATACGCAGTATTTT; CDR3 protein: CASSAASGVRGDTQYF
D gene: NA; clone size: few; V gene: TRBV25-1; J gene: TRBJ1-1; CDR3 DNA: TGTGCCAGCAGTGAATGGGGGAACGGGGCTGTCAACACTGAAGCTTTCTTT; CDR3 protein: CASSEWGNGAVNTEAFF
D gene: NA; clone size: NA; V gene: TRBV28; J gene: TRBJ2-1; CDR3 DNA: TGTGCCAGCAGTACCCCTCTAGGGTGGAATGAGCAGTTCTTC; CDR3 protein: CASSTPLGWNEQFF